The 8 T cell receptor beta chains reported below all come from one sample, sequenced in a study of response to subunit inactivated influenza vaccine. TCRdb called the RT-PCR reads again in MiXCR, with one record for every CDR3 protein. There are 500,000 or so distinct CDR3 sequences in the sample; about 10% occur only once, and around 12% lies in the top ten. This material consisted of PBMCs from blood, taken 40 to 50 days after vaccination. Receptor source: a man aged 50 to 59 who received an inactivated influenza vaccine.

This clonotype came up a few times. The chain recombines TRBV4-1 with TRBJ2-3, with D tentatively TRBD1 or TRBD2 (5 bases each). Trimming removed 4 bases at V and 0 bases at J, with 11 bases between. This CDR3 spans 15 amino acids. The V gene's germline CDR1 is MGHRA and CDR2 YSYEKL. The CDR3: CASSLRDGSTDTQYF. The CDR3 region has the DNA TGCGCCAGCAGCCTGAGGGACGGAAGCACAGATACGCAGTATTTT.

This clonotype has ten or more counts. The gene calls are TRBV20-1 and TRBJ1-6; TRBD1 might be the D (6 bases). V lost 5 bases and J lost 7, with 15 bases in between. The length of the CDR3 is 14 residues. Germline assignment: CDR1 DFQATT and CDR2 SNEGSKA (reference sequence). The CDR3 DNA reads as TGCAGTGCTTACAAAACAGGGCCCAATTCACCCCTCCACTTT. Protein product: CSAYKTGPNSPLHF.

CDR3: CASSVQGDTGYTF. In DNA, the CDR3 is TGTGCCAGCAGTGTCCAGGGTGATACTGGCTACACCTTC. The V call is TRBV2, the J call TRBJ1-2; D is perhaps TRBD1 (5 bases). The CDR3 contains 13 residues. From germline, CDR1 is SNHLY and CDR2 FYNNEI. V was pared by 4 bases and J by 7 bases, with 13 bases between.

The V call is TRBV29-1, the J call TRBJ2-7; the D gene is possibly TRBD1 (6 bases). This CDR3 contains 20 residues. The germline V gene has CDR1 SQVTM and CDR2 ANQGSEA. Between the trimmed V and J ends, which lost 6 bases and 2 bases, there was a span of 35 bases. The CDR3 DNA follows: TGCAGCGTCATCCCGGTCCGGGACATGGGTCGGTCGTGGGCGACCTACGAGCAGTACTTC. It specifies CSVIPVRDMGRSWATYEQYF.

This clonotype turned up a few times. The chain uses TRBV21-1 and TRBJ2-7; the table's D gene call, TRBD2, was not cross checked with the DNA. TRBV21-1 is an annotated pseudogene. The CDR3 is 18 amino acids. The CDR3 reads CASSGPPNDGRAVYEQYF. Here the CDR3 DNA reads TGTGCCAGCAGCGGGCCCCCTAATGACGGGAGGGCCGTGTACGAGCAGTACTTC.

The table lists this clonotype with a few counts. This sequence joins TRBV10-3 and TRBJ1-2; D not resolved. Germline V gives CDR1 ENHRY, CDR2 SYGVKD. This CDR3 has 14 residues. Trimming stripped 2 bases from V and 6 bases from J, with 13 bases between. For the CDR3, the DNA is TGTGCCATCAGTGAGGCAGCCCCGGGCGATGGCTACACCTTC. This sequence encodes CAISEAAPGDGYTF.

This clonotype was seen only a few times. The rearrangement joins TRBV6-2 or TRBV6-3 to TRBJ2-1, with D perhaps TRBD1 (5 bases). The V end was cut by 6 bases, the J end by 6 bases, with 9 bases between. The CDR3 is 12 residues long. From germline, CDR1 is MNHEY and CDR2 SVGEGT. The CDR3 nucleotides read TGTGCCAGCAGCCCGGACACCAATGAGCAGTTCTTC. It encodes CASSPDTNEQFF.

The rearrangement joins TRBV28 to TRBJ1-2; D remains ambiguous. The germline V gene encodes CDR1 MDHEN and CDR2 SYDVKM. Trimming took 2 bases from V and 6 from J, leaving 13 bases between them. The CDR3 runs 14 residues. CDR3 nucleotides: TGTGCCAGCAGTTTAGCACCTACCGGCCATGGCTACACCTTC. As protein: CASSLAPTGHGYTF.